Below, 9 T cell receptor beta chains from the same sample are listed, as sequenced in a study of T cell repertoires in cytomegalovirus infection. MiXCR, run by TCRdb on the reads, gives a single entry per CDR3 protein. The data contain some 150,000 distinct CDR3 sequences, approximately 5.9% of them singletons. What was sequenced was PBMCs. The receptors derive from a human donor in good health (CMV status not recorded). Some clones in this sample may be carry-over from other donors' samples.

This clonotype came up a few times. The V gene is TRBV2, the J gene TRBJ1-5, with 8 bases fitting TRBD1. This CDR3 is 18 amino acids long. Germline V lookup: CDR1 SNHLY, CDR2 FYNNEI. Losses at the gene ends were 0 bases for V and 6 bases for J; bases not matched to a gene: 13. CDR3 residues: CASSEARGQGGFRQPQHF. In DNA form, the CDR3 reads TGTGCCAGCAGTGAAGCGCGAGGACAGGGCGGTTTCCGTCAGCCCCAGCATTTT.

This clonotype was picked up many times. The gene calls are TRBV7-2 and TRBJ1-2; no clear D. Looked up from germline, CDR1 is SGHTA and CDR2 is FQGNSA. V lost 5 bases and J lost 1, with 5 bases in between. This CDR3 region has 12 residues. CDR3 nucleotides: TGTGCCAGCAGCGCAATTAACTATGGCTACACCTTC. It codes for CASSAINYGYTF.

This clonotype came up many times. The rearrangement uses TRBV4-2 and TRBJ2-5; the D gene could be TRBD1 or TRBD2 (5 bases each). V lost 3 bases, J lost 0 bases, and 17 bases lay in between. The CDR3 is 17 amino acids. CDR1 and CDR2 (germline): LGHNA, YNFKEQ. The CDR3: CASSQGDSAQDQETQYF. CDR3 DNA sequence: TGTGCCAGCAGCCAGGGAGACAGCGCCCAGGACCAAGAGACCCAGTACTTC.

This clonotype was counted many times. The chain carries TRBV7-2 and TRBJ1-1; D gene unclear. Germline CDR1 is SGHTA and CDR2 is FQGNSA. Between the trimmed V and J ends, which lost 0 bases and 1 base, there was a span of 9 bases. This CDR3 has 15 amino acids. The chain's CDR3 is CASSLALLGNTEAFF. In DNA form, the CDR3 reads TGTGCCAGCAGCTTAGCGCTCCTGGGGAACACTGAAGCTTTCTTT.

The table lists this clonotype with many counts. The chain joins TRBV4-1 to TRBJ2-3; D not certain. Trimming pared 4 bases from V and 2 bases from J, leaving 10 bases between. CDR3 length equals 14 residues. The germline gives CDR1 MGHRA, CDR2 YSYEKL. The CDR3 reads CASSPLGYTDTQYF. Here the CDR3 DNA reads TGCGCCAGCAGCCCGTTAGGGTACACAGATACGCAGTATTTT.

Here the CDR3 DNA reads TGTGCCACTACTCGGGGAGGGGTATTCCGCTACGAGCAGTACTTC. It specifies CATTRGGVFRYEQYF. V is TRBV6-2 or TRBV6-3 and J is TRBJ2-7, with 7 bases lining up with TRBD2. The CDR3 has 15 residues. After removal of 10 bases from V and 3 bases from J, the junction contained 15 bases not matched to a gene. From germline, CDR1 is MNHEY and CDR2 SVGEGT.

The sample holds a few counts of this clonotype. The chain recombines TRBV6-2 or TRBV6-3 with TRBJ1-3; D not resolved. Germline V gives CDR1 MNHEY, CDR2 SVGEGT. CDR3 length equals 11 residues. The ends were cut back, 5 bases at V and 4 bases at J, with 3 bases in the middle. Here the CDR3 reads CASSHGNTIYF. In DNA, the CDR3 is TGTGCCAGCAGTCACGGAAACACCATATATTTT.

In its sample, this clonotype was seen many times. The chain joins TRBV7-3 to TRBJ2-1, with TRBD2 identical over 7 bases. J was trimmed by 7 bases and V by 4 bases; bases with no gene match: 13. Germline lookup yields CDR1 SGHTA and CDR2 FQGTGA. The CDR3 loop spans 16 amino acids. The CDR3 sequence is CASSSKRGGLLNEQFF. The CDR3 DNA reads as TGTGCCAGCAGCTCCAAGCGGGGAGGCCTTTTAAATGAGCAGTTCTTC.

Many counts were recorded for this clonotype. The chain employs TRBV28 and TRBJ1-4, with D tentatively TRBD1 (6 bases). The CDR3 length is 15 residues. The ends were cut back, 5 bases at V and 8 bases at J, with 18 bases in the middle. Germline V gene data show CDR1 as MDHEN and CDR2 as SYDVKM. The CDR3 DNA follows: TGTGCCAGCAGTCCCCTTATGGGGGCCGGGGAAAAACTGTTTTTT. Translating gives CASSPLMGAGEKLFF.